This T cell receptor (beta chain) appears in the sequencing data of a study of T cell responses to AZD1222 COVID-19 vaccine. At the level of the study: The analysis combined second doses at about 4 or about 12 weeks. Regarding the study as a whole: There were repertoire samples only from the period after the peak T cell response. Once two AZD1222 doses were given, Spike-specific TCR breadth and depth went up.

Sequencing used immunoSEQ multiplex PCR; TCRdb keeps in-frame clones, though not all of them. This sample carries 150,000 or so clones, about nine tenths of them seen once, and the ten largest clones take approximately 1.5%. As for this clone: Its antigen is undetermined.

V gave up 5 bases and J gave up 0 bases; unmatched junction bases: 4. The CDR3 length is 15 residues. Germline lookup yields CDR1 SNHLY and CDR2 FYNNEI. V usage is TRBV2 and J usage is TRBJ1-3; 7 bases agree with TRBD1. The source material was peripheral blood, sampled on day 0 of AZD1222 vaccination. The origin of this receptor is an adult in good health. The CDR3 sequence: CASSKDRVSGNTIYF. Here the CDR3 DNA reads TGTGCCAGCAGTAAAGACAGGGTCTCTGGAAACACCATATATTTT.